The rows below give T cell receptor beta chains drawn from one sample of a study of cytomegalovirus exposure and HLA in healthy donors. Assay: immunoSEQ multiplex PCR; the TCRdb copy retains only in-frame clones and omits some. Here the sample spans about 190,000 clones, 70% to 80% being singletons. The sequenced material came from PBMCs. All receptors derive from a woman aged 25 to 39 in good health and CMV-seropositive. Both conserved end residues are part of each CDR3.

CDR3 protein,V gene,J gene
CASSVGGLAGVETQYF,TRBV9,TRBJ2-5
CASSVDLGDEQYF,TRBV9,TRBJ2-7
CSVGGVAGGANIQYF,TRBV29-1,TRBJ2-4
CASSSGTGTGANVLTF,TRBV7-6,TRBJ2-6
CASSQVSSGRGYEQYF,TRBV14,TRBJ2-7
CASSLDGLAGIQETQYF,TRBV7-9,TRBJ2-5
CASSPSGRASTNEKLFF,TRBV18,TRBJ1-4
CASSLEQGYGYTF,TRBV7-9,TRBJ1-2
CASSSGTVNEKLFF,TRBV5-1,TRBJ1-4
CASSQGGQHFNEKLFF,TRBV4-3,TRBJ1-4
CASSWGTRSGMAKNIQYF,TRBV5-1,TRBJ2-4
CASSFRRETYEQYF,TRBV7-2,TRBJ2-7
CRAKWEGGAFF,TRBV20-1,TRBJ1-1
CASRSPTVGQGYYEQYF,TRBV28,TRBJ2-7
CASSLVWRNTEAFF,TRBV28,TRBJ1-1